The rows below give T cell receptor beta chains drawn from one sample of a study of PD-1 blockade in classical Hodgkin lymphoma. Profiling relied on immunoSEQ multiplex PCR, and the TCRdb table lists in-frame clones only, not all of them. The profile shows about 97,000 clones, over 80% of them singletons. Sequenced material: peripheral blood mononuclear cells (PBMCs), taken at baseline. These receptors all stem from a human donor with classical Hodgkin lymphoma. Each CDR3 is given with its conserved first and last residue. D genes are given only for firm matches. Rows give clone size only sometimes, using once, few, many, or a class for an expanded clone.

d_gene: .; abundance: .; v_gene: TRBV5-4; j_gene: TRBJ1-2; CDR3aa: CASSLVGRADGYTF; CDR3nt: TGTGCCAGCAGCTTGGTTGGTAGGGCCGATGGCTACACCTTC
d_gene: .; abundance: .; v_gene: TRBV6-1; j_gene: TRBJ2-3; CDR3aa: CASKVSRSTDTQYF; CDR3nt: TGTGCCAGCAAGGTCTCCCGGAGCACAGATACGCAGTATTTT
d_gene: .; abundance: .; v_gene: TRBV5-4; j_gene: TRBJ1-2; CDR3aa: CASSPTTGPNGYTF; CDR3nt: TGTGCCAGCAGCCCTACGACAGGACCCAATGGCTACACCTTC
d_gene: .; abundance: .; v_gene: TRBV10-3; j_gene: TRBJ2-7; CDR3aa: CALRQDGTYEQYF; CDR3nt: TGTGCCCTACGACAGGATGGAACCTACGAGCAGTACTTC
d_gene: TRBD2; abundance: .; v_gene: TRBV9; j_gene: TRBJ2-1; CDR3aa: CASSVVLPGRDNEQFF; CDR3nt: TGTGCCAGCAGCGTAGTGCTCCCAGGGAGGGACAATGAGCAGTTCTTC
d_gene: .; abundance: .; v_gene: TRBV5-1; j_gene: TRBJ2-1; CDR3aa: CASSLDRDEQFF; CDR3nt: TGCGCCAGCAGCTTAGACCGGGATGAGCAGTTCTTC
d_gene: .; abundance: .; v_gene: TRBV5-1; j_gene: TRBJ2-1; CDR3aa: CASSSLQDNEQFF; CDR3nt: TGCGCCAGCAGCTCTTTACAGGACAATGAGCAGTTCTTC
d_gene: .; abundance: few; v_gene: TRBV30; j_gene: TRBJ2-1; CDR3aa: CAWSPTPGHHPWNEQFF; CDR3nt: TGTGCCTGGAGCCCTACTCCGGGACACCACCCTTGGAATGAGCAGTTCTTC
d_gene: .; abundance: .; v_gene: TRBV7-2; j_gene: TRBJ1-1; CDR3aa: CASSLAPGWAEAFF; CDR3nt: TGTGCCAGCAGCTTAGCCCCAGGGTGGGCTGAAGCTTTCTTT
d_gene: .; abundance: once; v_gene: TRBV10-3; j_gene: TRBJ1-5; CDR3aa: CAISESRQDLNQPQHF; CDR3nt: TGTGCCATCAGTGAGTCCCGACAGGACCTCAATCAGCCCCAGCATTTT
d_gene: TRBD2; abundance: .; v_gene: TRBV27; j_gene: TRBJ2-7; CDR3aa: CASSLFASGSNEQYF; CDR3nt: TGTGCCAGCAGTTTATTTGCTAGCGGGAGTAACGAGCAGTACTTC
d_gene: .; abundance: .; v_gene: TRBV5-4; j_gene: TRBJ2-5; CDR3aa: CASSLATVPGQETQYF; CDR3nt: TGTGCCAGCAGCTTGGCCACCGTACCGGGGCAAGAGACCCAGTACTTC
d_gene: .; abundance: .; v_gene: TRBV7-2; j_gene: TRBJ2-3; CDR3aa: CASSLGQGRRDTQYF; CDR3nt: TGTGCCAGCAGCTTAGGCCAGGGGAGGAGGGATACGCAGTATTTT
d_gene: .; abundance: .; v_gene: TRBV7-8; j_gene: TRBJ2-5; CDR3aa: CASSPREIQETQYF; CDR3nt: TGTGCCAGCAGCCCCCGGGAGATCCAAGAGACCCAGTACTTC
d_gene: TRBD1; abundance: .; v_gene: TRBV28; j_gene: TRBJ2-7; CDR3aa: CASSLTATGAYEQYF; CDR3nt: TGTGCCAGCAGTTTGACCGCTACAGGGGCGTACGAGCAGTACTTC
d_gene: TRBD2; abundance: few; v_gene: TRBV28; j_gene: TRBJ2-7; CDR3aa: CASGLAGSSYEQYF; CDR3nt: TGTGCCAGCGGACTAGCGGGGAGCTCCTACGAGCAGTACTTC
d_gene: TRBD2; abundance: .; v_gene: TRBV5-1; j_gene: TRBJ2-3; CDR3aa: CASSLVTSASTDTQYF; CDR3nt: TGCGCCAGCAGCTTGGTGACTAGCGCAAGCACAGATACGCAGTATTTT
d_gene: .; abundance: once; v_gene: TRBV5-4; j_gene: TRBJ2-7; CDR3aa: CASKRAPSYEQYF; CDR3nt: TGTGCCAGCAAGCGGGCCCCATCCTACGAGCAGTACTTC
d_gene: .; abundance: .; v_gene: TRBV9; j_gene: TRBJ1-2; CDR3aa: CASSGEGLNYGYTF; CDR3nt: TGTGCCAGCAGCGGCGAGGGACTCAACTATGGCTACACCTTC
d_gene: .; abundance: .; v_gene: TRBV5-1; j_gene: TRBJ2-7; CDR3aa: CASSPIPGSYEQYF; CDR3nt: TGCGCCAGCAGCCCTATACCCGGCTCCTACGAGCAGTACTTC
d_gene: TRBD2; abundance: .; v_gene: TRBV27; j_gene: TRBJ2-7; CDR3aa: CASRPFGLAANYEQYF; CDR3nt: TGTGCCAGCAGACCCTTCGGACTAGCGGCAAACTACGAGCAGTACTTC
d_gene: .; abundance: .; v_gene: TRBV5-1; j_gene: TRBJ1-5; CDR3aa: CASSFAAGPMSNQPQHF; CDR3nt: TGCGCCAGCAGCTTCGCGGCAGGACCTATGAGCAATCAGCCCCAGCATTTT
d_gene: TRBD2; abundance: .; v_gene: TRBV6-5; j_gene: TRBJ2-1; CDR3aa: CASSGRADNEQFF; CDR3nt: TGTGCCAGCAGCGGGAGGGCCGACAATGAGCAGTTCTTC
d_gene: TRBD1; abundance: few; v_gene: TRBV5-6; j_gene: TRBJ1-1; CDR3aa: CASSLGQMNTEAFF; CDR3nt: TGTGCCAGCAGCCTGGGACAGATGAACACTGAAGCTTTCTTT
d_gene: .; abundance: .; v_gene: TRBV10-3; j_gene: TRBJ1-2; CDR3aa: CAISEGPALAYGYTF; CDR3nt: TGTGCCATCAGTGAGGGACCGGCGCTAGCCTATGGCTACACCTTC
d_gene: TRBD2; abundance: .; v_gene: TRBV29-1; j_gene: TRBJ2-3; CDR3aa: CSVVGSSSGRGPDTQYF; CDR3nt: TGCAGCGTTGTCGGTAGCTCGAGCGGGAGGGGCCCAGATACGCAGTATTTT
d_gene: .; abundance: few; v_gene: TRBV6-6; j_gene: TRBJ2-5; CDR3aa: CASRSGTFPFQETQYF; CDR3nt: TGTGCCAGCAGGTCTGGGACCTTCCCCTTCCAAGAGACCCAGTACTTC
d_gene: .; abundance: .; v_gene: TRBV11-3; j_gene: TRBJ1-2; CDR3aa: CASSSTANYGYTF; CDR3nt: TGTGCCAGCAGCTCTACAGCTAACTATGGCTACACCTTC
d_gene: .; abundance: .; v_gene: TRBV5-1; j_gene: TRBJ2-2; CDR3aa: CASSLQVAGELFF; CDR3nt: TGCGCCAGCAGCTTGCAGGTGGCCGGGGAGCTGTTTTTT
d_gene: .; abundance: few; v_gene: TRBV27; j_gene: TRBJ2-7; CDR3aa: CASSLQSSYEQYF; CDR3nt: TGTGCCAGCAGTTTGCAAAGCTCCTACGAGCAGTACTTC
d_gene: .; abundance: .; v_gene: TRBV7-3; j_gene: TRBJ2-3; CDR3aa: CASSLTAGTDTQYF; CDR3nt: TGTGCCAGCAGCTTAACCGCCGGCACAGATACGCAGTATTTT
d_gene: .; abundance: few; v_gene: TRBV27; j_gene: TRBJ2-7; CDR3aa: CASISLGGGAKGKQYF; CDR3nt: TGTGCCAGCATTTCCTTGGGGGGCGGAGCCAAGGGGAAGCAGTACTTC
d_gene: TRBD1; abundance: .; v_gene: TRBV5-1; j_gene: TRBJ1-1; CDR3aa: CASGEGARTEAFF; CDR3nt: TGCGCCAGCGGGGAGGGGGCGCGGACTGAAGCTTTCTTT
d_gene: .; abundance: once; v_gene: TRBV2; j_gene: TRBJ2-3; CDR3aa: CASSRSGRTDTQYF; CDR3nt: TGTGCCAGCAGCCGTAGCGGCCGCACAGATACGCAGTATTTT
d_gene: .; abundance: .; v_gene: TRBV19; j_gene: TRBJ1-5; CDR3aa: CASSIEAGAQPQHF; CDR3nt: TGTGCCAGTAGTATCGAGGCAGGGGCTCAGCCCCAGCATTTT
d_gene: .; abundance: .; v_gene: TRBV29-1; j_gene: TRBJ1-1; CDR3aa: CSVGTGNTEAFF; CDR3nt: TGCAGCGTTGGAACAGGAAACACTGAAGCTTTCTTT
d_gene: .; abundance: .; v_gene: TRBV27; j_gene: TRBJ1-1; CDR3aa: CASSYQGMVNTEAFF; CDR3nt: TGTGCCAGCAGTTATCAGGGGATGGTGAACACTGAAGCTTTCTTT
d_gene: .; abundance: few; v_gene: TRBV7-3; j_gene: TRBJ2-3; CDR3aa: CASSSGYGGDTQYF; CDR3nt: TGTGCCAGCAGCTCGGGCTACGGCGGAGATACGCAGTATTTT
d_gene: .; abundance: once; v_gene: TRBV10-3; j_gene: TRBJ2-7; CDR3aa: CAISESAGTISYEQYF; CDR3nt: TGTGCCATCAGTGAGTCGGCAGGTACGATATCCTACGAGCAGTACTTC